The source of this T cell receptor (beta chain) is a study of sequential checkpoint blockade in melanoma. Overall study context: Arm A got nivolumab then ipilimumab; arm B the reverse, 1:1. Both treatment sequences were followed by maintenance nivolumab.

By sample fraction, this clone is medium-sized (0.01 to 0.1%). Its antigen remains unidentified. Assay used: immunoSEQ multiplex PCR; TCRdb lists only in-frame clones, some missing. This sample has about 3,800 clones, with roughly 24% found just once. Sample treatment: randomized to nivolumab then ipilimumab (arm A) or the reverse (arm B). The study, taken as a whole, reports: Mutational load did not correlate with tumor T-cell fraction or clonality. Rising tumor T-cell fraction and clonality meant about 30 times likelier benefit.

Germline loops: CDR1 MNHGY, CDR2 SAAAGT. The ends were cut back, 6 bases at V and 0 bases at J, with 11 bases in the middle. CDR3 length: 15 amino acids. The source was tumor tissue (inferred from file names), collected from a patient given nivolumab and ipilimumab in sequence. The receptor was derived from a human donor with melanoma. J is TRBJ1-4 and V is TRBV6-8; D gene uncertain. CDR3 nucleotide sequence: TGTGCCAGCAGACCAGGCGTAGCAACTAATGAAAAACTGTTTTTT. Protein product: CASRPGVATNEKLFF.